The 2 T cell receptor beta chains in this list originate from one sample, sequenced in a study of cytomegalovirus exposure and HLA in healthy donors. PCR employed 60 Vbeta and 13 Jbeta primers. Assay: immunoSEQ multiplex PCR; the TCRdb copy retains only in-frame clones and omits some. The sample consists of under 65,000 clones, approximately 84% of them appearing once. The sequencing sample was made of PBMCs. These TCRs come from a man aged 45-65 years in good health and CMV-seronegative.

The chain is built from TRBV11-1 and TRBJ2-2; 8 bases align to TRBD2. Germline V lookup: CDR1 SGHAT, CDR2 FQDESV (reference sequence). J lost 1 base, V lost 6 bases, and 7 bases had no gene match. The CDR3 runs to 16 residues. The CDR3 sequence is CASSLGLAGNTGELFF. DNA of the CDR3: TGTGCCAGCAGTTTGGGGCTAGCGGGGAACACCGGGGAGCTGTTTTTT.

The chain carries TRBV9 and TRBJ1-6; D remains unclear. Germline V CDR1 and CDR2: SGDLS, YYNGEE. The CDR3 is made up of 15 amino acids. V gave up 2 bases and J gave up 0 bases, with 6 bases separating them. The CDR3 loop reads CASSVRDSYNSPLHF. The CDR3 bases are TGTGCCAGCAGCGTCCGGGACTCCTATAATTCACCCCTCCACTTT.